This T cell receptor (beta chain) was sequenced for a study of cytomegalovirus exposure and HLA in healthy donors. Study outcomes and limitations: The tendency of first-cohort TCR clusters to co-occur in the 100 to 150 validation repertoires was identified by a subsequent analysis.

This clone came up once. Its antigen remains unidentified. In germline, CDR1 is SEHNR, CDR2 FQNEAQ (reference sequence). Trimming cost V 1 base and J 1 base, with 7 bases left between them. The CDR3 is 14 residues long. Profiled with immunoSEQ multiplex PCR; TCRdb holds only in-frame clones, not every one. Of approximately 300,000 clones detected, approximately 90% appear once; the ten largest clones hold roughly 1.2%. Sequencing was done on a sample of PBMCs. The chain couples TRBV7-9 to TRBJ1-2; no reliable D call. The source is a woman under 40 in good health and CMV-seropositive. CDR3 sequence: CASSLGQLNYGYTF. CDR3 coding DNA: TGTGCCAGCAGCTTAGGGCAGCTTAACTATGGCTACACCTTC.